This TCR beta chain came from a study of blood T cell repertoires in COVID-19. TCRdb keeps only in-frame clones here, not all; method: immunoSEQ multiplex PCR. The table has about 260,000 clones, 80% to 90% seen once. The TCR originated in a woman aged 70-85 years with COVID-19, enrolled during active disease. What was sequenced was peripheral blood.

CDR3 sequence (DNA): TGTGCCAGCAGCTTCGACGGGCGGGGTCAGCCCCAGCATTTT. Amino acids: CASSFDGRGQPQHF. The chain carries TRBV7-8 and TRBJ1-5; no definite D call. Trimming cost V 3 bases and J 6 bases, with 12 bases left between them. CDR1 SGHVS and CDR2 FQNEAQ come from the germline V gene. CDR3 length: 14 amino acids.